This T cell receptor (beta chain) was sequenced in a study of response to subunit inactivated influenza vaccine (dated by TCRdb to 2017 to 2018). Broadly, across the study: Deep quantitative profiling of the T cell receptor repertoire was used in the study to follow responses to a trivalent subunit inactivated influenza vaccine.

The method behind the library was RT-PCR. TCRdb names Illumina HiSeq 2500 as the instrument used. In-frame beta chains were kept once TCRdb had trimmed the public reads at Q25 with fastp and called clones with MiXCR. Under each unique CDR3 protein, matching rows form one entry showing the most common genes and DNA. This sample has 500,000 to 650,000 distinct CDR3 sequences in its table, and approximately 7.1% of those were observed once. The ten largest clones represent under 15% of the sample. The germline V gene encodes CDR1 SQVTM and CDR2 ANQGSEA. Clipping removes 0 bases from V and 7 bases from J, with 2 as the unmatched junction base count. Inclusive of the bounding cysteine and phenylalanine, the CDR3 is 12 residues long. CDR3 DNA is the only sequence kept; it has 36 bases, read in frame from the first base. About this clonotype itself: Its antigen has not been determined. No base-level quality is on record; no much larger clone is a single base apart.

Paper-wide results and their limitations: It was suggested by the authors that each seasonal influenza vaccination may recruit only a limited number of new T cells.

The clonotype comes from a man between 50 and 69 years old who received an inactivated influenza vaccine. Donor details come from another sample of the same person, matched by shared clones. The source was PBMCs from blood, collected 23 to 25 months after vaccination. Recombination joined TRBV29-1 with TRBJ1-2; 7 central nucleotides agree with TRBD1. Here is the DNA: TGCAGCGTTGAAGAAGGGGGCGGTGGCTACACCTTC. Translated, it gives CSVEEGGGGYTF.